This entry concerns a single T cell receptor (beta chain). This same CDR3 is encoded by further DNA sequences in the sample. The data were taken from a study of blood T cell repertoires in COVID-19. Overall study context: Donors in the United States, Italy and Spain gave samples during acute or convalescent COVID-19.

Enrolled through a virtual design, the participants were between roughly 18 and 90 years of age and came from roughly 22 US areas. Assignments of participants to cohorts depended upon their own reported clinical history. Authors' analysis steps: The assay estimated nucleated cells by amplifying reference gene primers. Produced via immunoSEQ multiplex PCR; TCRdb's table is partial and in-frame only. D and trimming were read from the DNA, whereas the V and J calls and clone size are those reported in that table. The sample carries more than 300,000 clones, 80% to 90% recorded once. The sequence came from a man aged 40-50 years in a cohort exposed to, infected with or recovered from COVID-19 (not recorded which). The sequencing sample was made of PBMCs or T cells enriched from blood (not recorded which).

The chain's CDR3 is CASSEGLANTGELFF. For the CDR3, the DNA is TGTGCCAGCAGTGAGGGACTAGCGAACACCGGGGAGCTGTTTTTT. The V gene is TRBV2, the J gene TRBJ2-2; 8 bases match TRBD2. This CDR3 has 15 residues. Germline V CDR1 and CDR2: SNHLY, FYNNEI. The trim removed 3 bases at V and 0 bases at J, leaving 0 bases unmatched.